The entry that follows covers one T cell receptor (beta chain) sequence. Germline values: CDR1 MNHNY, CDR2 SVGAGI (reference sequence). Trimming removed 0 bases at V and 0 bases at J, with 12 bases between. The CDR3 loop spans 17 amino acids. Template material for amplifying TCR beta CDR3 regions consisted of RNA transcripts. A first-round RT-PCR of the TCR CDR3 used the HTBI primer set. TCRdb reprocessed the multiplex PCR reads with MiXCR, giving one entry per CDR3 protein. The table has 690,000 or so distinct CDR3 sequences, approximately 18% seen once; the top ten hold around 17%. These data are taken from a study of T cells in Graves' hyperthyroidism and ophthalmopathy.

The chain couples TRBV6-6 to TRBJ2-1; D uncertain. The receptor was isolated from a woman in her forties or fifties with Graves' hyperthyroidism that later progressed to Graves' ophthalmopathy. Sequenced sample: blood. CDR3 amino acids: CASSYSAGYDSYNEQFF. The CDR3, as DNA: TGTGCCAGCAGTTACTCGGCAGGATACGACTCCTACAATGAGCAGTTCTTC.